The 2 T cell receptor beta chains listed next were all sequenced from one sample in a study of T cells in Graves' hyperthyroidism and ophthalmopathy. The TCR beta CDR3 regions underwent amplification using RNA transcripts as the source. The TCR CDR3 was amplified in a first-round RT-PCR using the HTBI primer set. Each CDR3 protein is one row after TCRdb ran MiXCR on the multiplex PCR reads. This table holds hundreds of thousands of distinct CDR3 sequences, roughly 14% found once. The sequenced sample consisted of blood. The receptors were gathered from a woman aged 40 to 50 with Graves' ophthalmopathy.

At least ten counts were recorded for this clonotype. The chain is built from TRBV25-1 and TRBJ2-7; no definite D call. Looked up from germline, CDR1 is MGHDK and CDR2 is SYGVNS. Between the trimmed V and J ends, which lost 3 bases and 4 bases, there was a span of 7 bases. The CDR3 is 12 residues long. As DNA, the CDR3 is TGTGCCAGCAGTGAGTGGAATTACGAGCAGTACTTC. It specifies CASSEWNYEQYF.

This clonotype was recorded at least ten times. The chain joins TRBV6-2 or TRBV6-3 to TRBJ2-7; 7 nucleotides align to TRBD1. The germline CDR1 and CDR2 sequences are MNHEY and SVGEGT. V lost 7 bases, J lost 1 base, and 4 bases stayed unmatched. This CDR3 is 13 amino acids long. The CDR3 DNA sequence: TGTGCCAGCAACACAGGGGATTCCTACGAGCAGTACTTC. Its protein is CASNTGDSYEQYF.